The 30 T cell receptor beta chains reported below all come from one sample, sequenced in a study of cytomegalovirus exposure and HLA in healthy donors. The PCR ran on 60 Vbeta and 13 Jbeta primers. Libraries were prepared by immunoSEQ multiplex PCR; TCRdb keeps only in-frame clonotypes and omits some of them. The table includes some 150,000 clones, 82% detected once. Sequencing was done on a sample of PBMCs. Source of these receptors: a woman between 50 and 59 years old in good health and CMV-seropositive.

The chain joins TRBV27 to TRBJ1-6; TRBD1 matches 10 bases. CDR3 length: 14 residues. Germline CDR1 and CDR2: MNHEY and SMNVEV (reference sequence). Losses at the gene ends were 9 bases for V and 10 bases for J; bases not matched to a gene: 9. The CDR3 DNA is TGTGCCAGTCGTGTGGGACAGGGGTGGTCACCCCTCCACTTT. It encodes CASRVGQGWSPLHF.

The chain employs TRBV19 and TRBJ2-7; 9 bases align to TRBD1. V was clipped by 6 bases and J by 1 base; unmatched bases: 4. The CDR3 runs 14 residues. Germline lookup yields CDR1 LNHDA and CDR2 SQIVND (reference sequence). The CDR3 here is CASRRQGGSYEQYF. In DNA form, the CDR3 reads TGTGCCAGTAGGAGACAGGGGGGATCCTACGAGCAGTACTTC.

The rearrangement joins TRBV30 to TRBJ1-2; TRBD1 is a possible D gene (5 bases). This CDR3 comprises 15 residues. Germline CDR1 reads GTSNPN; CDR2 reads SVGIG (reference sequence). Between the trimmed V and J ends, which lost 8 bases and 0 bases, there was a span of 19 bases. The chain's CDR3 is CATRGRYGSNYGYTF. The CDR3 bases are TGTGCCACCCGGGGGAGGTACGGATCTAACTATGGCTACACCTTC.

The chain carries TRBV11-2 and TRBJ2-2; a possible D gene is TRBD2 (6 bases). Trimming removed 4 bases at V and 4 bases at J, with 16 bases between. The length of the CDR3 is 16 residues. The V gene's germline CDR1 is SGHAT and CDR2 FQNNGV. The CDR3 bases are TGTGCCAGCAGCTCGCCGGGTAGGGAGGTCACCGGGGAGCTGTTTTTT. It is translated as CASSSPGREVTGELFF.

J is TRBJ2-5 and V is TRBV4-1; TRBD2 aligns across 9 bases. V gave up 1 base and J gave up 1 base; unmatched junction bases: 7. The CDR3 spans 17 residues. Germline V gene data show CDR1 as MGHRA and CDR2 as YSYEKL. CDR3 residues: CASSQGRTSGRQETQYF. CDR3 nucleotide sequence: TGCGCCAGCAGCCAAGGGAGAACTAGCGGGCGCCAAGAGACCCAGTACTTC.

The rearrangement uses TRBV5-4 and TRBJ2-5, with 8 bases aligning to TRBD2. Germline values: CDR1 SGHNT, CDR2 YYREEE (reference sequence). The CDR3 length is 14 residues. V lost 2 bases to trimming and J lost 5 bases; unmatched junction nucleotides: 5. The chain's CDR3 is CASSFSGMGETQYF. The CDR3 coding sequence is TGTGCCAGCAGCTTTAGCGGGATGGGGGAGACCCAGTACTTC.

The rearrangement links TRBV5-1 to TRBJ2-1, with 8 nucleotides matching TRBD2. V shed 2 bases, J shed 1 base, and the junction held 5 bases outside the gene matches. CDR3 size: 16 residues. The germline V gene encodes CDR1 SGHRS and CDR2 YFSETQ. CDR3 sequence reads: CASSFAAGGSYNEQFF. The CDR3 coding sequence is TGCGCCAGCAGCTTCGCTGCGGGGGGTTCCTACAATGAGCAGTTCTTC. The whole variable domain, filled in from reference TRBV5-1 and TRBJ2-1, reads KAGVTQTPRYLIKTRGQQVTLSCSPISGHRSVSWYQQTPGQGLQFLFEYFSETQRNKGNFPGRFSGRQFSNSRSEMNVSTLELGDSALYLCASSFAAGGSYNEQFFGPGTRLTVL.

The chain links TRBV10-3 to TRBJ2-1, with TRBD2 matching 10 bases. From germline, CDR1 is ENHRY and CDR2 SYGVKD. Trimming cost V 2 bases and J 6 bases; bases outside gene matches: 4. The CDR3 loop spans 15 amino acids. Here the CDR3 reads CAISEASGRPNEQFF. The CDR3 DNA reads as TGTGCCATCAGTGAGGCTAGCGGGAGACCCAATGAGCAGTTCTTC.

The CDR3 reads CASSRSRDSYEQYF. The CDR3 DNA follows: TGTGCCAGCAGTCGGAGCCGGGACTCCTACGAGCAGTACTTC. The chain combines TRBV14 with TRBJ2-7; the D gene is possibly TRBD2 (5 bases). The CDR3 totals 14 residues. Per the germline V gene, CDR1 is SGHDN and CDR2 is FVKESK. The ends were cut back, 6 bases at V and 0 bases at J, with 12 bases in the middle.

This sequence joins TRBV5-4 and TRBJ1-2; unclear D gene. The germline V gene has CDR1 SGHNT and CDR2 YYREEE (reference sequence). The V end lost 1 base, the J end lost 8 bases, and 9 bases lay between the germline ends. This CDR3 spans 12 amino acids. CDR3: CASSLIGNGYTF. The CDR3 DNA follows: TGTGCCAGCAGCTTGATCGGGAACGGCTACACCTTC.

This rearrangement joins TRBV7-9 to TRBJ2-2, with D tentatively TRBD1 (5 bases). The CDR3 runs 15 residues. Germline CDR1 is SEHNR and CDR2 is FQNEAQ (reference sequence). The germline V and J ends were trimmed by 5 bases and 7 bases, with 17 bases remaining between them. CDR3: CASSRNQGLVGELFF. Here the CDR3 DNA reads TGTGCCAGCAGCAGAAACCAGGGTTTAGTCGGGGAGCTGTTTTTT.

This chain joins TRBV5-1 and TRBJ1-3; the D is unclear. Germline-derived CDR1 and CDR2 are SGHRS and YFSETQ. This CDR3 spans 15 amino acids. The ends were cut back, 3 bases at V and 1 base at J, with 11 bases in the middle. The CDR3 loop reads CASSSGESSGNTIYF. In DNA, the CDR3 is TGCGCCAGCAGCTCTGGGGAGAGTTCTGGAAACACCATATATTTT.

V is TRBV11-2 and J is TRBJ1-3, with 12 bases identical to TRBD1. Germline V gene lookup returns CDR1 SGHAT and CDR2 FQNNGV. The CDR3 totals 18 residues. With V trimmed by 5 bases and J by 0 bases, 8 bases remained unmatched. The CDR3 DNA reads as TGTGCCAGCAGCGGGGACAGGGGGCGATTAAGCTCTGGAAACACCATATATTTT. The encoded protein is CASSGDRGRLSSGNTIYF.

V gene TRBV6-6 combines with J gene TRBJ2-7; D possibly corresponds to TRBD2 (5 bases). Germline CDR1 reads MNHNY; CDR2 reads SVGAGI (reference sequence). This CDR3 has 14 amino acids. With 7 bases removed from V and 0 bases from J, the gap between germline ends came to 13 bases. CDR3 amino acids: CASTSSAGSYEQYF. The CDR3 DNA is TGTGCCAGCACCTCCTCGGCGGGCTCCTACGAGCAGTACTTC.

This chain uses TRBV6-1 with TRBJ1-5, with 9 bases matching TRBD1. Germline-derived CDR1 and CDR2 are MNHNS and SASEGT. V shed 8 bases and J 6 bases; nucleotides not matched to a gene: 5. The CDR3 consists of 13 residues. Here the CDR3 DNA reads TGTGCCAGCGGACAGGGGTACGGTCAGCCCCAGCATTTT. This codes for CASGQGYGQPQHF.

V usage is TRBV18 and J usage is TRBJ2-1; 10 nucleotides line up with TRBD2. Germline loops: CDR1 KGHSH, CDR2 LQKENI. The length of the CDR3 is 17 residues. V lost 5 bases and J lost 0; bases outside the gene matches: 7. The CDR3 nucleotides are TGTGCCAGCTCAGGACTAGCGGAAACTAGCTCCTACAATGAGCAGTTCTTC. This encodes CASSGLAETSSYNEQFF.

The chain combines TRBV2 with TRBJ1-4; D remains unclear. This CDR3 region has 12 residues. Germline V gives CDR1 SNHLY, CDR2 FYNNEI. V lost 4 bases, J lost 7 bases, and 7 bases lay in between. CDR3 in DNA: TGTGCCAGCAGTGCGGCGGTTGAAAAACTGTTTTTT. This translates into CASSAAVEKLFF.

The chain's CDR3 is CASSRGSRGGRNEQFF. The CDR3 DNA follows: TGTGCCAGCAGTCGAGGCTCGCGGGGGGGCCGCAATGAGCAGTTCTTC. The gene calls are TRBV5-4 and TRBJ2-1; 9 bases match TRBD2. The junction had 12 bases not matched to a gene; V was cut back by 5 bases and J by 6 bases. Germline V lookup: CDR1 SGHNT, CDR2 YYREEE (reference sequence). The CDR3 spans 16 residues.

The table lists this clone with a count of one. V gene TRBV7-9 combines with J gene TRBJ2-1, with 10 positions matching TRBD2. The CDR3 extends over 16 amino acids. The ends lost 3 bases at V and 8 bases at J; junction bases unmatched: 10. CDR1 and CDR2 from the germline V gene are SEHNR and FQNEAQ (reference sequence). CDR3 DNA: TGTGCCAGCAGCTTGCCAGCGGGAGGGCCAGTCTATGAGCAGTTCTTC. Its protein is CASSLPAGGPVYEQFF. The variable domain in full, completed from reference TRBV7-9 and TRBJ2-1, reads DTGVSQNPRHKITKRGQNVTFRCDPISEHNRLYWYRQTLGQGPEFLTYFQNEAQLEKSRLLSDRFSAERPKGSFSTLEIQRTEQGDSAMYLCASSLPAGGPVYEQFFGPGTRLTVL.

The genes are TRBV9 and TRBJ1-1; D remains unclear. CDR3 size: 13 residues. Per germline, CDR1 SGDLS and CDR2 YYNGEE. Trimming removed 0 bases from V and 10 bases from J, with 13 bases in between. CDR3 DNA sequence: TGTGCCAGCAGCGTAGGTGAAGGGCGGGGAGCTTTCTTT. Translated: CASSVGEGRGAFF.

This clone has only one observation. This chain joins TRBV6-5 and TRBJ2-1; 9 bases line up with TRBD2. Unmatched junction bases numbered 4, after V lost 2 bases and J lost 5 bases. Germline assignment: CDR1 MNHEY and CDR2 SVGAGI. The CDR3 is made up of 15 amino acids. Written as DNA, the CDR3 is TGTGCCAGCAGTTACAGCGGGGGGTCTCACAATGAGCAGTTCTTC. It translates to CASSYSGGSHNEQFF.

Concerning this clone: Within the sample, other DNA sequences also encode this same CDR3. The V and J genes are TRBV9 and TRBJ1-2; no reliable D call. Trimming shortened V by 2 bases and J by 4 bases, and 12 bases separated the two germline ends. The germline gives CDR1 SGDLS, CDR2 YYNGEE. The CDR3 runs 14 residues. The CDR3 DNA reads as TGTGCCAGCAGCGTGGGAGGAGGGTCCTATGGCTACACCTTC. As protein: CASSVGGGSYGYTF.

This chain uses TRBV6-1 with TRBJ2-2; 9 bases are a match to TRBD1. CDR1 is MNHNS and CDR2 is SASEGT in the germline V gene. This CDR3 comprises 14 residues. V was pared by 4 bases and J by 5 bases, with 2 bases of the junction left unmatched. As DNA, the CDR3 is TGTGCCAGCAGTGGCGGGACAGGGACCGGGGAGCTGTTTTTT. Translating it yields CASSGGTGTGELFF.

This chain links TRBV4-2 with TRBJ1-2; 7 positions agree with TRBD1. The CDR3 contains 14 residues. J was trimmed by 2 bases and V by 4 bases; bases with no gene match: 4. Per germline, CDR1 LGHNA and CDR2 YNFKEQ. The chain's CDR3 is CASSRDRSNYGYTF. The CDR3 coding sequence is TGTGCCAGCAGCCGGGACAGATCGAACTATGGCTACACCTTC.

The chain uses TRBV27 and TRBJ2-5; perhaps TRBD1 as D (5 bases). The J call may be incorrect, as the DNA end agrees better with TRBJ2-7. This CDR3 has 15 amino acids. The V gene's germline CDR1 is MNHEY and CDR2 SMNVEV (reference sequence). CDR3 in amino acids: CASSSLRGAPYEQYF. For the CDR3, the DNA is TGTGCCAGCAGTTCACTCCGTGGGGCACCGTACGAGCAGTACTTC.

This chain joins TRBV11-2 and TRBJ2-1; 7 bases align to TRBD1. Germline CDR1 SGHAT, CDR2 FQNNGV. After removal of 4 bases from V and 4 bases from J, the junction contained 10 bases not matched to a gene. The CDR3 length is 16 residues. The CDR3 reads CASSSQSGTVYNEQFF. The CDR3 nucleotides are TGTGCCAGCAGCTCGCAATCCGGGACAGTATACAATGAGCAGTTCTTC.

The genes are TRBV9 and TRBJ1-1; D uncertain. The germline V gene has CDR1 SGDLS and CDR2 YYNGEE. CDR3 length: 14 amino acids. V was cut by 1 base and J by 3 bases, with 10 bases left in between. The CDR3 nucleotides are TGTGCCAGCAGCGTACACGAAACATACACTGAAGCTTTCTTT. Translation gives CASSVHETYTEAFF.

The chain joins TRBV30 to TRBJ1-1; the D gene is possibly TRBD1 (5 bases). The CDR3 spans 13 residues. V was trimmed by 3 bases and J by 1 base, leaving 9 bases between them. CDR1 and CDR2 (germline): GTSNPN, SVGIG (reference sequence). The CDR3: CAWRGPRNTEAFF. In DNA, the CDR3 is TGTGCCTGGAGGGGGCCACGGAACACTGAAGCTTTCTTT.

This clone showed up just a few times. The chain couples TRBV2 to TRBJ1-5; D is undetermined. CDR3 length: 16 amino acids. Trimming took off 2 bases at V and 0 bases at J, with 11 bases between the two ends. Germline assignment: CDR1 SNHLY and CDR2 FYNNEI. CDR3 bases: TGTGCCAGCAGTGAATCGGTTTTTTATAGCAATCAGCCCCAGCATTTT. Translated, it gives CASSESVFYSNQPQHF.

This chain joins TRBV7-8 and TRBJ1-5; the D gene is possibly TRBD1 (5 bases). CDR3 length: 16 amino acids. Between the trimmed V and J ends, which lost 4 bases and 1 base, there was a span of 14 bases. The V gene's germline CDR1 is SGHVS and CDR2 FQNEAQ. Written as DNA, the CDR3 is TGTGCCAGCAGCTCGCAGGAGGGGAGGAGCAATCAGCCCCAGCATTTT. Translation: CASSSQEGRSNQPQHF.